This TCR beta chain was sequenced in a study of monozygotic twins with inflammatory bowel disease. In preparing each TCR library, about 3,500 ng of total RNA was used. With eight separate reactions per sample, the authors made cDNA. After re-calling the 5' RACE reads, TCRdb lists one entry per CDR3 protein, DNA absent. This listing includes about 450,000 distinct CDR3 sequences. Remarks on this clonotype: Its antigen remains unidentified.

The V gene's germline CDR1 is MNHEY and CDR2 SMNVEV (reference sequence). This CDR3 contains 13 residues. Study conclusions and caveats: TCRbeta inverse Simpson diversity was decreased in IBD patients versus healthy co-twins.

The sequence was obtained from a human donor with ulcerative colitis or Crohn's disease, or a healthy co-twin of an affected twin (not recorded which). Specimen: blood. The V and J genes are TRBV27 and TRBJ2-3; TCRdb picks TRBD1, but there is no DNA to check that call. The CDR3 here is CAARDRVSDTQYF.